The present T cell receptor beta chain was sequenced within a study of shared clonotypes between healthy human individuals. Study results and caveats: The study drew on few donors, limiting represented genetic and exposure-history diversity. Researchers found naive subsets generally carried larger estimated richness than memory subsets.

Method: immunoSEQ multiplex PCR; TCRdb's copy keeps in-frame clones and lacks some. Altogether some 2.1 million clones are present, 93% being singletons, with the ten largest covering 1.5% to 2%. Trimming left V 6 bases short and J 6 bases short, with 20 bases between. CDR3 length: 15 amino acids. CDR1 is MNHEY and CDR2 is SVGAGI in the germline V gene. In the naive CD8 group, cells lacked CD45RO and were positively selected for CCR7, so terminally differentiated effector memory CD45RA+ cells were left out. All of the donors resided in Nashville, Tennessee, and each was a Caucasian adult. Note on this clone: Its cognate antigen is unknown.

Sequenced: naive CD8+ T cells from PBMCs. The TCR sequence derives from a man in his late teens or twenties in good health. Some clones in this sample may be carry-over from other donors' samples. This chain connects TRBV6-5 to TRBJ1-2; D perhaps matches TRBD1 (5 bases). This CDR3 is CASSLTRAGGNGYTF. CDR3 nucleotides: TGTGCCAGCAGCTTAACGAGGGCGGGGGGTAATGGCTACACCTTC.